This passage covers 17 T cell receptor beta chains from one sample sequenced in a study of T-cell reconstitution after alpha-beta-depleted transplantation in children. Preparation of the TCRbeta library involved a method that used unique molecular identifiers. Each CDR3 protein is one row after TCRdb ran MiXCR on the PCR reads. The sample records hundreds of thousands of distinct CDR3 sequences, roughly 17% being singletons. Source: PBMCs from the stem cell graft donor, taken from the stem cell graft. All receptors derive from a human donor who donated a stem cell graft to a child with acute myeloid leukemia.

This clonotype came up many times. J is TRBJ1-3 and V is TRBV12-3 or TRBV12-4; 7 bases align to TRBD1. After removal of 3 bases from V and 4 bases from J, the junction contained 6 bases not matched to a gene. This CDR3 has 15 residues. In DNA form, the CDR3 reads TGTGCCAGCAGTTTGGGGGACAGTGGAGGAAACACCATATATTTT. This sequence encodes CASSLGDSGGNTIYF.

Only a few counts were recorded for this clonotype. The genes are TRBV9 and TRBJ2-5; 8 bases map to TRBD1. Germline V gene data show CDR1 as SGDLS and CDR2 as YYNGEE. The CDR3 spans 14 residues. V shed 3 bases and J 5 bases; nucleotides not matched to a gene: 6. The CDR3 region has the DNA TGTGCCAGCAGCGCGCAGGGGGCGCTGGAGACCCAGTACTTC. It translates to CASSAQGALETQYF.

This clonotype was found a few times. The J gene is TRBJ1-5, the V gene TRBV6-2 or TRBV6-3; possibly TRBD1 for D (5 bases). The V gene's germline CDR1 is MNHEY and CDR2 SVGEGT. V was cut by 2 bases and J by 7 bases, with 12 bases left in between. CDR3 size: 14 residues. DNA for the CDR3: TGTGCCAGCAGTTACGTGGGGGGGAAGCAGCCCCAGCATTTT. Translating it yields CASSYVGGKQPQHF.

V is TRBV7-9 and J is TRBJ2-1; D possibly corresponds to TRBD2 (5 bases). This CDR3 region has 14 residues. Trimming removed 4 bases at V and 9 bases at J, with 16 bases between. Germline V gene data show CDR1 as SEHNR and CDR2 as FQNEAQ (reference sequence). The chain's CDR3 is CASSYGRKEGEQFF. The CDR3 region has the DNA TGTGCCAGCAGCTACGGCAGGAAAGAGGGTGAGCAGTTCTTC.

There are many counts of this clonotype. V usage is TRBV20-1 and J usage is TRBJ2-2; no firm D call. V was cut by 1 base and J by 7 bases, with 4 bases left in between. This CDR3 contains 11 residues. Germline CDR1 and CDR2: DFQATT and SNEGSKA (reference sequence). This CDR3 is CSARVYGELFF. CDR3 DNA sequence: TGCAGTGCTAGAGTTTACGGGGAGCTGTTTTTT.

The V gene is TRBV4-3, the J gene TRBJ2-1; 7 bases map to TRBD2. This CDR3 is built from 17 residues. Germline V gives CDR1 LGHNA, CDR2 YSLEER. J gave up 9 bases and V 0 bases, and 14 bases lay outside the gene matches. In nucleotides, the CDR3 is TGCGCCAGCAGCCAAGATGAGCGGGAAGTGGGGGGACCTGAGCAGTTCTTC. Its translation: CASSQDEREVGGPEQFF.

CDR3: CASRLRGGRGTGELFF. In DNA, the CDR3 is TGTGCCAGCAGGTTACGGGGGGGGCGCGGCACCGGGGAGCTGTTTTTT. The chain carries TRBV12-3 or TRBV12-4 and TRBJ2-2; 8 nucleotides match TRBD2. The V gene end was trimmed by 6 bases and the J gene end by 4 bases; junction bases not matched to a gene: 10. This CDR3 spans 16 amino acids.

The CDR3 protein is CASRRQGDEQFF. The CDR3 coding sequence is TGTGCCAGCAGACGACAGGGGGATGAGCAGTTCTTC. The chain has TRBV12-3 or TRBV12-4 and TRBJ2-1; 9 positions agree with TRBD1. V shed 6 bases and J 8 bases; nucleotides not matched to a gene: 2. The CDR3 sequence is 12 residues long.

This clonotype came up many times. An end of the junction differs from the germline gene, which may be a read error. This sequence joins TRBV20-1 and TRBJ2-3; 10 bases are shared with TRBD1. This CDR3 contains 18 residues. The germline V gene has CDR1 DFQATT and CDR2 SNEGSKA (reference sequence). CDR3 nucleotide sequence: TGCATTGCTAGATTCACAGGCCCCGGGACAGGGGGCACAGATACGCAGTATTTT. It yields the protein CIARFTGPGTGGTDTQYF.

The chain uses TRBV5-6 and TRBJ2-7, with D possibly matching TRBD2 (5 bases). V lost 0 bases and J 3 bases, leaving 13 bases between the germline ends. CDR1 and CDR2 from the germline V gene are SGHDT and YYEEEE. CDR3 length equals 15 residues. This CDR3 reads CASSLAGKRSYEQYV. CDR3 bases: TGTGCCAGCAGCTTGGCCGGGAAGCGCAGCTACGAGCAGTACGTC.

This clonotype showed up many times. The chain links TRBV20-1 to TRBJ2-2; D is undetermined. V shed 1 base and J shed 5 bases, with 17 bases lying between them. The CDR3 runs 16 residues. The germline V gene encodes CDR1 DFQATT and CDR2 SNEGSKA (reference sequence). CDR3 region: CSARVPNMGSTGELFF. CDR3 bases: TGCAGTGCTAGAGTTCCTAACATGGGATCTACCGGGGAGCTGTTTTTT.

This clonotype was counted between two and nine times. This sequence joins TRBV6-1 and TRBJ2-1; 9 bases are a match to TRBD1. The CDR3 is 14 residues long. V shed 5 bases and J 6 bases; nucleotides not matched to a gene: 5. The germline gives CDR1 MNHNS, CDR2 SASEGT. The CDR3 reads CASSLRDRVNEQFF. CDR3 nucleotides: TGTGCCAGCAGTCTCCGGGACAGGGTCAATGAGCAGTTCTTC.

This clonotype was counted only a few times. CDR3 sequence: CASGRDWDTEAFF. The CDR3 nucleotides are TGTGCCAGCGGCCGGGACTGGGACACTGAAGCTTTCTTT. The chain carries TRBV12-3 or TRBV12-4 and TRBJ1-1; D may be TRBD1 (5 bases). The ends were cut back, 8 bases at V and 3 bases at J, with 13 bases in the middle. The CDR3 sequence is 13 residues long.

The chain employs TRBV5-1 and TRBJ1-1; a possible D gene is TRBD1 (6 bases). Germline V gives CDR1 SGHRS, CDR2 YFSETQ. The CDR3 has 14 residues. Trimming removed 5 bases from V and 2 bases from J, with 13 bases in between. The CDR3 DNA is TGCGCCAGCAGTCCGGACAGAGCTAACACTGAAGCTTTCTTT. Protein product: CASSPDRANTEAFF.

CDR3 in DNA: TGTGCCAGCAGCCCAAACAAGCCAGGACGGGGGGAGGTAGTCGAGACCCAGTACTTC. It yields the protein CASSPNKPGRGEVVETQYF. The chain combines TRBV11-2 with TRBJ2-5, with 7 bases identical to TRBD2. The CDR3 loop spans 19 amino acids. CDR1 and CDR2 from the germline V gene are SGHAT and FQNNGV. J was trimmed by 5 bases and V by 5 bases; bases with no gene match: 23.

The genes are TRBV11-3 and TRBJ2-5; D call uncertain. V lost 1 base and J lost 1, with 7 bases in between. Per germline, CDR1 SGHNT and CDR2 YENEEA. CDR3 size: 14 residues. The CDR3 loop is CASSLGLSQETQYF. CDR3 bases: TGTGCCAGCAGCTTAGGGTTATCCCAAGAGACCCAGTACTTC.

This clonotype appeared once. As DNA, the CDR3 is TGTGCCAGCAGTTACTCGGCGTGGTCAGGTCTTGGGAGCACCGGGGAGCTGTTTTTT. This encodes CASSYSAWSGLGSTGELFF. The chain employs TRBV6-5 and TRBJ2-2; D perhaps matches TRBD2 (5 bases). Between the trimmed V and J ends, which lost 0 bases and 4 bases, there was a span of 21 bases. This CDR3 is 19 amino acids long. Germline V lookup: CDR1 MNHEY, CDR2 SVGAGI.